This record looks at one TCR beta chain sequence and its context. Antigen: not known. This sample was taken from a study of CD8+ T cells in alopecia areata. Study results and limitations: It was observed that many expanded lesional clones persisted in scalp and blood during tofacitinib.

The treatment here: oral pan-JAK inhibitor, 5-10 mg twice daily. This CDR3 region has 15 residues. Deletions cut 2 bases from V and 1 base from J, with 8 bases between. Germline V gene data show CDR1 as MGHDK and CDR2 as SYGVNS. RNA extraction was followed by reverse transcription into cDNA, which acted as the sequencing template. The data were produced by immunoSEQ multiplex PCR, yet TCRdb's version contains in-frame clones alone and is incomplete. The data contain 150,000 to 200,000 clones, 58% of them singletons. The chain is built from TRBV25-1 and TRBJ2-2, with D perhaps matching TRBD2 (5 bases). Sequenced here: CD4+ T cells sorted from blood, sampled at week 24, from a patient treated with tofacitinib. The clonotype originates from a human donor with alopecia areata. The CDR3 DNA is TGTGCCAGCAGTGAACCCACTAGGAACACCGGGGAGCTGTTTTTT. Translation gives CASSEPTRNTGELFF.